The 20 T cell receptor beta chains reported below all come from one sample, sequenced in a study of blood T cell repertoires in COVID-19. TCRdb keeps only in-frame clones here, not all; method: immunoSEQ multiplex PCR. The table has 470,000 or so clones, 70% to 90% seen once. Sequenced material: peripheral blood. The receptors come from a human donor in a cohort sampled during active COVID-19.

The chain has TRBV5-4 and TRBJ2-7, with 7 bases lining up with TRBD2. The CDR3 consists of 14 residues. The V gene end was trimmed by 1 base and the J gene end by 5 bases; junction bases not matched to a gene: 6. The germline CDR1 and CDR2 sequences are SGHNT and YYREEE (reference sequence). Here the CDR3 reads CASSLSRGSNEQYF. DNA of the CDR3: TGTGCCAGCAGCTTGTCTCGCGGGAGCAACGAGCAGTACTTC.

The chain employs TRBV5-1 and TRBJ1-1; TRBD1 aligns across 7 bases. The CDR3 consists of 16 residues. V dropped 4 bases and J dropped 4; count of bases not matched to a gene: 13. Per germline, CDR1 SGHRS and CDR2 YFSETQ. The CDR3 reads CASSPTGLQIGTEAFF. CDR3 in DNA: TGCGCCAGCAGCCCGACAGGGCTCCAAATCGGCACTGAAGCTTTCTTT.

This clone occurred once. The CDR3 region has the DNA TGTGCCAGCAGCACATCAAATAGCGGGAGGGGGGTCAATGAGCAGTTCTTC. It yields the protein CASSTSNSGRGVNEQFF. This chain links TRBV7-8 with TRBJ2-1, with 11 bases matching TRBD2. The CDR3 is 17 residues long. With V trimmed by 5 bases and J by 6 bases, 12 bases remained unmatched. Germline CDR1 is SGHVS and CDR2 is FQNEAQ.

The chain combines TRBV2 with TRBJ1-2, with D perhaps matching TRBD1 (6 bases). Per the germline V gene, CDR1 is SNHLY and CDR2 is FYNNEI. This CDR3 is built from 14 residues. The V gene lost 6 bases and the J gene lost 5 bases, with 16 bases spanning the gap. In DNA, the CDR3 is TGTGCCAGCAGAGAACAGGGCTTCTTTTATGGCTACACCTTC. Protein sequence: CASREQGFFYGYTF.

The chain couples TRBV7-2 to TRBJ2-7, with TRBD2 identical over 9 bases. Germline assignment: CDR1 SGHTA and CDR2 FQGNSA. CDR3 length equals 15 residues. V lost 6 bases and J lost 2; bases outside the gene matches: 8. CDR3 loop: CASSSVAGVTYEQYF. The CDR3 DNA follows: TGTGCCAGCAGTTCTGTAGCGGGAGTGACCTACGAGCAGTACTTC.

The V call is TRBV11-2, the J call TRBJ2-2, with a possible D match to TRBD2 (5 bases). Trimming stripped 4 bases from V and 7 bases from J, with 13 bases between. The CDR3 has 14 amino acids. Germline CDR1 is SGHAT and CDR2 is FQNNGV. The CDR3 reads CASSYDSRDGELFF. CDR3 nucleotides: TGTGCCAGCAGCTACGACTCGAGGGACGGGGAGCTGTTTTTT.

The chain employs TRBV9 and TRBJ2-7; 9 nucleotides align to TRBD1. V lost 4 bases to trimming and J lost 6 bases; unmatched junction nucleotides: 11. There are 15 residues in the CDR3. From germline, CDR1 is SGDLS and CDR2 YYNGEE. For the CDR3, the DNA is TGTGCCAGCAGCCCCCGGGACAGGGACGGGGCCGAGCAGTACTTC. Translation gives CASSPRDRDGAEQYF.

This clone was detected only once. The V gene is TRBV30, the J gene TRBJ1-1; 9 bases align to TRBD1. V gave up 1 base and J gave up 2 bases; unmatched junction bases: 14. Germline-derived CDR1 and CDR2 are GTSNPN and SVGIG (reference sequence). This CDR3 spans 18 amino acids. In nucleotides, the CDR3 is TGTGCCTGGAGTGCGCCCGGACGGTGGGACAGGGCAAACACTGAAGCTTTCTTT. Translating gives CAWSAPGRWDRANTEAFF.

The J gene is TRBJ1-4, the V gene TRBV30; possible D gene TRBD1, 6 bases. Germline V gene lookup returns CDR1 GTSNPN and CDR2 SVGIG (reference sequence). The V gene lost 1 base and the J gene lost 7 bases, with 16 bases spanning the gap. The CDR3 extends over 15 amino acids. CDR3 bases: TGTGCCTGGAGTGGATGGGGGCCTTGGGGTGAAAAACTGTTTTTT. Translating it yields CAWSGWGPWGEKLFF.

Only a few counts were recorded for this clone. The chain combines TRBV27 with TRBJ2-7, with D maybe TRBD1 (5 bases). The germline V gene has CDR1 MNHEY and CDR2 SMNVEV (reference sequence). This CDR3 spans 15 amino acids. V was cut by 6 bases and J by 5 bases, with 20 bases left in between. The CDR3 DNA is TGTGCCAGCAGGGCCAGTGGCAGGGTGATGGACGAGCAGTACTTC. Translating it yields CASRASGRVMDEQYF.

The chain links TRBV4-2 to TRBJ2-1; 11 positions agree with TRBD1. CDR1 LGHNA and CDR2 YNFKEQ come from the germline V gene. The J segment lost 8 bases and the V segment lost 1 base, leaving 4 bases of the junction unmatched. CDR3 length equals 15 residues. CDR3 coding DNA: TGTGCCAGCAGCCAAGCAGGACAGGGGGCGGATGAGCAGTTCTTC. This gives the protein CASSQAGQGADEQFF.

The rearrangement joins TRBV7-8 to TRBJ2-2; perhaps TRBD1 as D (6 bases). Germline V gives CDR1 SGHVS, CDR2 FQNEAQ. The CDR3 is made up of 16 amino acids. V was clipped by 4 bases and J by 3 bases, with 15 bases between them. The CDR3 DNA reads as TGTGCCAGCAGCTCAAGATCATCAGGGGACACCGGGGAGCTGTTTTTT. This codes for CASSSRSSGDTGELFF.

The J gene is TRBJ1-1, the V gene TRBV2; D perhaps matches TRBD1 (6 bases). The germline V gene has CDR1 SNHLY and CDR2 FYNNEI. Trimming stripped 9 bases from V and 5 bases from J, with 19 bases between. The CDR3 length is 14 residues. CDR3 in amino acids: CASSPTLRGTEAFF. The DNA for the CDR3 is TGTGCCAGTTCCCCGACTCTCAGGGGAACTGAAGCTTTCTTT.

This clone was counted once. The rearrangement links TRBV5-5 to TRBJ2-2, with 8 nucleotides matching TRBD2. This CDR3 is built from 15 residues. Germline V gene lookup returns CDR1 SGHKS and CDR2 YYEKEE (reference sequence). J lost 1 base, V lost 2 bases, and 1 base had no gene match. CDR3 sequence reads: CASSLSGRNTGELFF. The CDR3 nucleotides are TGTGCCAGCAGCTTAAGCGGGAGGAACACCGGGGAGCTGTTTTTT.

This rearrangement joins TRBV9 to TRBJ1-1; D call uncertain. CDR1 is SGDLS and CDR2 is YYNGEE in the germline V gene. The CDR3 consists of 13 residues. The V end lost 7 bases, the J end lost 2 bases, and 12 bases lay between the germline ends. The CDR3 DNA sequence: TGTGCCAGCTCGGTGTCTGATAACACTGAAGCTTTCTTT. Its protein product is CASSVSDNTEAFF.

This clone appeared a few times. CDR3 in amino acids: CASSLGLAGGVGETQYF. The CDR3 nucleotides are TGCGCCAGCAGCCTCGGACTAGCGGGAGGGGTAGGGGAGACCCAGTACTTC. J is TRBJ2-5 and V is TRBV5-1, with TRBD2 matching over 15 bases. Per germline, CDR1 SGHRS and CDR2 YFSETQ. V dropped 4 bases and J dropped 5; count of bases not matched to a gene: 9. The CDR3 extends over 17 amino acids.

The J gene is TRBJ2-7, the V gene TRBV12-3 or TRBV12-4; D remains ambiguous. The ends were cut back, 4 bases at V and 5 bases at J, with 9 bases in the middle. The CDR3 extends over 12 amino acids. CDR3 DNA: TGTGCCAGCAGTTATGTTATCGACGAGCAGTACTTC. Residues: CASSYVIDEQYF.

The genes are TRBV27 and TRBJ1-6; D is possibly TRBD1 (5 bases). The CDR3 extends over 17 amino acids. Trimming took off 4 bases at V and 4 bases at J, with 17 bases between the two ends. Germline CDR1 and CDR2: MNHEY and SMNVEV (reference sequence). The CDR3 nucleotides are TGTGCCAGCAGTTACCGCAGGGTACCCCAATATAATTCACCCCTCCACTTT. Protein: CASSYRRVPQYNSPLHF.

The CDR3 is CAWNQNSPLHF. The CDR3 DNA reads as TGTGCCTGGAATCAGAATTCACCCCTCCACTTT. The chain uses TRBV30 and TRBJ1-6; D gene ambiguous. V was cut by 4 bases and J by 7 bases, with 5 bases left in between. The CDR3 is made up of 11 amino acids. CDR1 is GTSNPN and CDR2 is SVGIG in the germline V gene (reference sequence).

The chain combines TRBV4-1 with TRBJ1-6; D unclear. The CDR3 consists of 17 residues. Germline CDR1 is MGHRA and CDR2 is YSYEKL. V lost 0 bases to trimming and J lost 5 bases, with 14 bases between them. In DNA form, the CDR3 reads TGCGCCAGCAGCCAAGAGGCGCCGGGGTTCGATAATTCACCCCTCCACTTT. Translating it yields CASSQEAPGFDNSPLHF.